This T cell receptor (beta chain) was captured in a study of regulatory T cells in long-lasting Graves disease. Whole-study results and caveats: The sample size was small, and this may have reduced accuracy. Among persistent patients, a larger number of public clonotypes were shared (about 2,800) than among newly diagnosed patients (about 970).

Arm-PCR of CDR3 regions and iRepertoire HTBI primers were the basis on which TCR beta libraries were built. TCRdb fed the multiplex PCR reads into MiXCR, producing one record per CDR3 protein. The sample has about 660,000 distinct CDR3 sequences, approximately 29% seen once; the top ten hold about two fifths. Germline V CDR1 and CDR2: SGHKS, YYEKEE (reference sequence). V was clipped by 1 base and J by 3 bases; unmatched bases: 7. This CDR3 comprises 16 residues. Specified time point: persistent/refractory GD, antithyroid drugs over 5 years with positive TRAb. Construction of the TCR library relied on RNA isolated from PBMCs. Points on this clonotype: Its antigen is still unknown.

This clonotype was sampled from a female donor with Graves disease. The chain is built from TRBV5-5 and TRBJ2-7; TRBD2 matches 10 bases. Sequenced here: peripheral blood mononuclear cells (PBMCs), sampled when the disease was refractory, from a patient treated with antithyroid drugs. The CDR3 sequence: CASSLWLAGVYYEQYF. DNA of the CDR3: TGTGCCAGCAGCTTGTGGCTAGCGGGAGTATACTACGAGCAGTACTTC. The whole variable domain, filled in from reference TRBV5-5 and TRBJ2-7, reads DAGVTQSPTHLIKTRGQQVTLRCSPISGHKSVSWYQQVLGQGPQFIFQYYEKEERGRGNFPDRFSARQFPNYSSELNVNALLLGDSALYLCASSLWLAGVYYEQYFGPGTRLTVT.